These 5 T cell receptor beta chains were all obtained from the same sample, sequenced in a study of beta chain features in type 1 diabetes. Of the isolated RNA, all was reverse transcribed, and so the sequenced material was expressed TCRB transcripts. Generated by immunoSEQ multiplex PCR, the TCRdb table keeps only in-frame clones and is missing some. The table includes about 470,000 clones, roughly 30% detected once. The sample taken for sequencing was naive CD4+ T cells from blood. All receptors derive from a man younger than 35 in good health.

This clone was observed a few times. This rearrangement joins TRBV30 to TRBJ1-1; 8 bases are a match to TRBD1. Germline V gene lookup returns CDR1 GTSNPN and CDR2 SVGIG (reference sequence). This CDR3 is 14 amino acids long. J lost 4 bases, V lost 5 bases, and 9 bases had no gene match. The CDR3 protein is CAWGAQGAGTEAFF. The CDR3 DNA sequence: TGTGCCTGGGGAGCCCAGGGGGCGGGCACTGAAGCTTTCTTT.

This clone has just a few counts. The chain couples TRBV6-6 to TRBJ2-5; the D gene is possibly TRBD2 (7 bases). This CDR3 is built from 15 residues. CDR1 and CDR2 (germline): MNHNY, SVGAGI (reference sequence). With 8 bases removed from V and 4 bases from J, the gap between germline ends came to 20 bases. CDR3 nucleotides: TGTGCCAGCCGCCCCCGGGGGGCTGGGCGAGAGACCCAGTACTTC. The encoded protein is CASRPRGAGRETQYF.

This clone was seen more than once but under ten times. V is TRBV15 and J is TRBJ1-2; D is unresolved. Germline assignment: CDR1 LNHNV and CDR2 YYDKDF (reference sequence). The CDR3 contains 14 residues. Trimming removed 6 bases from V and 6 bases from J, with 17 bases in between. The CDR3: CATRSPGRAHGYTF. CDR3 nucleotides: TGTGCCACCAGATCACCGGGAAGGGCCCATGGCTACACCTTC.

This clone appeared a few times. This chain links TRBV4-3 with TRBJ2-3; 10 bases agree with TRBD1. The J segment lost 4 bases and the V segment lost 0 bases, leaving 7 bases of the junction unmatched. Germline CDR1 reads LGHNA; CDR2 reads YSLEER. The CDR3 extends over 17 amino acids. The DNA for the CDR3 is TGCGCCAGCAGCCAAGAAGCCGGACAGGGGGTTCCAGATACGCAGTATTTT. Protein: CASSQEAGQGVPDTQYF.

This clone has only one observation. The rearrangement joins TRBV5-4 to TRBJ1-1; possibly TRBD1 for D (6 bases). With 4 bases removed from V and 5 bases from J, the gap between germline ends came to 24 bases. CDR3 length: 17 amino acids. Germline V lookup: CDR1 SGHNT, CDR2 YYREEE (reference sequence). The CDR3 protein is CASSRAESRGSVTEAFF. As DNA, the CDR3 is TGTGCCAGCAGCCGGGCGGAATCCAGGGGAAGCGTGACTGAAGCTTTCTTT.